This TCR beta chain stems from a study of T cells in Graves' hyperthyroidism and ophthalmopathy. Researchers amplified the TCR beta CDR3 regions from RNA transcripts. During a first-round RT-PCR of the TCR CDR3, the HTBI primer set was used. A single record per CDR3 protein comes from TCRdb applying MiXCR to the multiplex PCR reads. The repertoire holds 500,000 to 700,000 distinct CDR3 sequences, with 16% as singletons. Many counts were recorded for this clonotype. This TCR came from a young woman with Graves' hyperthyroidism. Sequencing was done on a sample of blood.

The CDR3 sequence is CASSGSVKETQYF. CDR3 nucleotide sequence: TGTGCCAGCAGTGGGTCAGTGAAAGAGACCCAGTACTTC. The chain recombines TRBV2 with TRBJ2-5, with D uncertain. Germline V CDR1 and CDR2: SNHLY, FYNNEI. V gave up 4 bases and J gave up 3 bases, with 9 bases separating them. This CDR3 has 13 residues.